This TCR beta chain was obtained from a study of T-cell reconstitution after alpha-beta-depleted transplantation in children. Concerning this clonotype: Its antigen is undetermined.

The V gene lost 3 bases and the J gene lost 1 base, with 12 bases spanning the gap. The germline V gene encodes CDR1 DFQATT and CDR2 SNEGSKA (reference sequence). CDR3 size: 14 residues. Study-level points and caveats: When one year had passed after transplant, most T-cell counts and diversity came from newly produced T cells. Reportedly, alpha-beta T cells present about two months post-transplant originated from several hundred expanded clones of graft origin.

Unique molecular identifiers were incorporated when the TCRbeta library was constructed. TCRdb redid the calling of the PCR reads with MiXCR, one entry per CDR3 protein. Here the sample spans around 960,000 distinct CDR3 sequences, about 31% being singletons. The TCR was taken from a boy younger than two who had a stem cell transplant for SCID, so the T cells may come from the graft donor. The specimen was PBMCs, mostly from graft donor cells, collected 360 days after TCRalphabeta/CD19-depleted stem cell transplant. The V call is TRBV20-1, the J call TRBJ1-1; the D gene is possibly TRBD1 (5 bases). The CDR3, as DNA: TGCAGTGCTAGTATAAGGGGTCCGAACACTGAAGCTTTCTTT. It codes for CSASIRGPNTEAFF.